Only a few counts were recorded for the clone carrying this T cell receptor (beta chain). As yet, its antigen is unknown. The V end was cut by 0 bases, the J end by 5 bases, with 4 bases between. The V gene's germline CDR1 is SGHDN and CDR2 FVKESK. The CDR3 extends over 12 amino acids. TCRdb ran MiXCR on the RT-PCR reads and lists one entry per CDR3 protein. The table lists roughly 780,000 distinct CDR3 sequences, around a sixth of them singletons. The sample comes from a study of response to subunit inactivated influenza vaccine. Points from the study as a whole: The authors offered the suggestion that each seasonal influenza vaccination recruits few new T cells.

This material consisted of PBMCs from blood, taken more than 4 days after vaccination. This TCR was sampled from a man aged 45-65 years who received an inactivated influenza vaccine. The chain employs TRBV14 and TRBJ2-5; D is uncertain. CDR3 protein: CASSQDWETQYF. The CDR3 bases are TGTGCCAGCAGCCAAGATTGGGAGACCCAGTACTTC.